The following is a T cell receptor beta chain sequence with its context. Antigen specificity is unknown. The sample originates from a study of T cell responses to AZD1222 COVID-19 vaccine. Study-level points and caveats: Donors skewed white British and female; clonal diversity was possibly underestimated. There were repertoire samples only from the period after the peak T cell response.

Here immunoSEQ multiplex PCR was the method, and the copy in TCRdb shows in-frame clones only, minus some. The repertoire holds approximately 110,000 clones, with around 85% as singletons. The TCR originated in an adult who received the AZD1222 COVID-19 vaccine. Sequenced here: peripheral blood, sampled 28 days after the second AZD1222 dose.

The CDR3 DNA is TGTGCCAGCAGCCAAAAGGGACAGATTAATGAAAAACTGTTTTTT. As protein: CASSQKGQINEKLFF. This chain links TRBV4-2 with TRBJ1-4; 7 bases are a match to TRBD1. Germline assignment: CDR1 LGHNA and CDR2 YNFKEQ. V was clipped by 2 bases and J by 4 bases; unmatched bases: 4. The CDR3 extends over 15 amino acids.